The rows below give T cell receptor beta chains drawn from one sample of a study of T cell responses to AZD1222 COVID-19 vaccine. This table comes from immunoSEQ multiplex PCR, and its TCRdb copy is limited to in-frame clones, with some not included. The table records 140,000 or so clones, roughly 92% of them present only once. This specimen was peripheral blood, taken on day 0 of AZD1222 vaccination. The receptor source for this set is an adult in good health. CDR3s include the opening cysteine and the closing phenylalanine or tryptophan. D genes are given only for firm matches. Expanded clones are given a class, and other clones once, few, many or no size at all.

abundance	j_gene	d_gene	v_gene	CDR3nt	CDR3aa
-	TRBJ1-1	-	TRBV18	TGTGCCAGCTCACCAGAGTCCTTCTCCCTTCGGATGAACACTGAAGCTTTCTTT	CASSPESFSLRMNTEAFF
-	TRBJ2-2	TRBD1	TRBV5-1	TGCGCCAGCAGCTCACGGACAGGCGAGGGGGAGCTGTTTTTT	CASSSRTGEGELFF
-	TRBJ1-1	TRBD1	TRBV5-1	TGCGCCAGCAGCCAGGGGGCAACGGGCACTGAAGCTTTCTTT	CASSQGATGTEAFF
few	TRBJ2-2	-	TRBV29-1	TGCAGCGTTCGTCGGGGACCGACCGGGGAGCTGTTTTTT	CSVRRGPTGELFF
-	TRBJ2-3	TRBD2	TRBV7-2	TGTGCCAGCAGCTTCGGGACTAGCGGCACAGATACGCAGTATTTT	CASSFGTSGTDTQYF
-	TRBJ2-1	TRBD2	TRBV27	TGTGCCAGCAGCCCAGCCGGACTAGCGGGCCTCTACAATGAGCAGTTCTTC	CASSPAGLAGLYNEQFF
-	TRBJ2-3	-	TRBV5-1	TGCGCCCCCCGAAGGGACATGTGCACAGATACGCAGTATTTT	CAPRRDMCTDTQYF
-	TRBJ2-2	-	TRBV9	TGTGCCAGCAGCCAGACTCCCGGGGAGCTGTTTTTT	CASSQTPGELFF
-	TRBJ2-7	-	TRBV27	TGTGCCAGCAGTTTATCACTGGGGGACACTACCTACGAGCAGTACTTC	CASSLSLGDTTYEQYF
-	TRBJ2-6	-	TRBV4-1	TGCGCCAGCAGCCAAGGGGGTCCTTCTTACTCTGGGGCCAACGTCCTGACTTTC	CASSQGGPSYSGANVLTF
-	TRBJ1-4	-	TRBV19	TGTGCCAGTAGAGGTCAGGGGACGGCAACTAATGAAAAACTGTTTTTT	CASRGQGTATNEKLFF
-	TRBJ1-5	-	TRBV28	TGTGCCAGCAGTTCCCTGGGGGGGGCAAGACAGCCCCAGCATTTT	CASSSLGGARQPQHF
-	TRBJ2-3	-	TRBV2	TGTGCCAGCAGTGACCGACCCACAGATACGCAGTATTTT	CASSDRPTDTQYF
-	TRBJ2-7	-	TRBV2	TGTGCCAGCAGTGACGAGGACAGCTACGAGCAGTACTTC	CASSDEDSYEQYF
-	TRBJ1-3	-	TRBV19	TGTGCCAGTAGTTTGGGGACCCCGGCTGGAAACACCATATATTTT	CASSLGTPAGNTIYF
-	TRBJ2-7	-	TRBV3-1/TRBV3-2	TGTGCCAGCAGCCTAGGGGCCAAGCAGTACTTC	CASSLGAKQYF
-	TRBJ1-1	-	TRBV27	TGTGCCAGCAGTTTGAGCCGGGGGAACACTGAAGCTTTCTTT	CASSLSRGNTEAFF
few	TRBJ2-1	TRBD2	TRBV2	TGTGCCAGCAGTCTGACTAGCGGGAGGGTGGATGAGCAGTTCTTC	CASSLTSGRVDEQFF
-	TRBJ2-5	-	TRBV5-1	TGCGCCAGCAGCTTGGGTCCCGATGACCGAAAGGAGACCCAGTACTTC	CASSLGPDDRKETQYF
once	TRBJ2-7	-	TRBV11-2	TGTGCCAGCAGCCTTATGGGACTTTCTCCCTACGAGCAGTACTTC	CASSLMGLSPYEQYF
-	TRBJ1-5	-	TRBV10-3	TGTGCCATCAGTGAGAGACAGGAGGAAGGGCCCCAGCATTTT	CAISERQEEGPQHF
-	TRBJ1-4	-	TRBV14	TGTGCCAGCAGCCAAGACAGCTTACGGGAAAAACTGTTTTTT	CASSQDSLREKLFF
-	TRBJ1-2	-	TRBV18	TGTGCCAGCTCACCAGTCGGGCGCCCGTCTAACTATGGCTACACCTTC	CASSPVGRPSNYGYTF
once	TRBJ1-4	-	TRBV5-1	TGCGCCAGCAGCTTGGGGGTTGCAACTAATGAAAAACTGTTTTTT	CASSLGVATNEKLFF
-	TRBJ1-1	-	TRBV5-4	TGTGCCAGCAGCCGTGGGGGGAGGCCTGAAGCTTTCTTT	CASSRGGRPEAFF
few	TRBJ1-6	-	TRBV16	TGTGCCAGCAGCCAATGGACGGGGAATTCACCCCTCCACTTT	CASSQWTGNSPLHF
once	TRBJ1-5	-	TRBV5-4	TGTGCCAGCAGCTTGGTAGTCGGGGGGCCCCAGCATTTT	CASSLVVGGPQHF
once	TRBJ1-4	-	TRBV7-9	TGTGCCAGCAGCGGCCACAGGGAAGTAAATGAAAAACTGTTTTTT	CASSGHREVNEKLFF
-	TRBJ1-2	TRBD1	TRBV5-1	TGCGCCAGCAGATCGACAGGGGACTATGGCTACACCTTC	CASRSTGDYGYTF
once	TRBJ2-7	TRBD2	TRBV6-5	TGTGCCAGCAGTATTGAGTCTAGCGGCACCTACGAGCAGTACTTC	CASSIESSGTYEQYF
once	TRBJ1-4	-	TRBV30	TGTGCCTGGGGGGAAACAGAAAAACTGTTTTTT	CAWGETEKLFF
once	TRBJ2-7	TRBD2	TRBV14	TGTGCCAGCAGCCAAGCTAGACTAGCACCTTCCTACGAGCAGTACTTC	CASSQARLAPSYEQYF
-	TRBJ1-5	-	TRBV5-8	TGTGCCAGCACCGGAGGGGGTTCGGGCAATCAGCCCCAGCATTTT	CASTGGGSGNQPQHF
-	TRBJ1-2	-	TRBV5-1	TGCGCCAGCAGCTTGGGTAGGGCCTTCATAGGCTATGGCTACACCTTC	CASSLGRAFIGYGYTF
-	TRBJ2-7	TRBD1	TRBV11-2	TGTGCCAGCACCCGGACAGGGCCCTACGAGCAGTACTTC	CASTRTGPYEQYF
-	TRBJ2-7	-	TRBV6-5	TGTGCCAGCAGTACTTGGTTGGAGGGGGACGAGCAGTACTTC	CASSTWLEGDEQYF
-	TRBJ1-2	-	TRBV7-2	TGTGCCAGCAGCTTAGTACAGGGTTCTGGCTACACCTTC	CASSLVQGSGYTF
-	TRBJ2-7	-	TRBV5-1	TGCGCCAGCAGCTTGAGACCCGACACCTCGAACTACGAGCAGTACTTC	CASSLRPDTSNYEQYF
few	TRBJ2-1	TRBD2	TRBV11-1	TGTGCCAGCAGCCTACTAGCGATAAGCTACAATGAGCAGTTCTTC	CASSLLAISYNEQFF
-	TRBJ1-2	-	TRBV11-2	TGTGCCAGCAGCTTAACAGGGTCGGGTGGCTACACCTTC	CASSLTGSGGYTF
-	TRBJ2-1	-	TRBV9	TGTGCCAGCAGCCGAGTCGGGAATGAGCAGTTCTTC	CASSRVGNEQFF
-	TRBJ2-6	-	TRBV5-1	TGCGCCAGTAACGAGAACATGGGCTCTGGGGCCAACGTCCTGACTTTC	CASNENMGSGANVLTF
-	TRBJ2-7	TRBD2	TRBV6-5	TGTGCCAGCAGTTACACGGCTAGCGGGGTCTACGAGCAGTACTTC	CASSYTASGVYEQYF
-	TRBJ1-2	-	TRBV10-2	TGCGCCAGCAGTGGAGGATACTATGGCTACACCTTC	CASSGGYYGYTF
-	TRBJ2-3	TRBD1	TRBV7-9	TGTGCCAGCAGCACGCTACAGGGGGCGGGATTAACAGATACGCAGTATTTT	CASSTLQGAGLTDTQYF
-	TRBJ2-7	TRBD1	TRBV6-5	TGTGCCAGCAGTTACCAGGCAGGGGGATCCTACGAGCAGTACTTC	CASSYQAGGSYEQYF
-	TRBJ2-7	TRBD1	TRBV3-1/TRBV3-2	TGTGCCAGCAGCGCCGGACAGGTTACCTACGAGCAGTACTTC	CASSAGQVTYEQYF
-	TRBJ2-7	TRBD1	TRBV24-1	TGTGCCACCAGTGATCCCGGGACAGGGTCCCACGAGCAGTACTTC	CATSDPGTGSHEQYF
-	TRBJ1-1	TRBD1	TRBV7-9	TGTGCCAGCAGTCGGCCGGGACAGAGGAACACTGAAGCTTTCTTT	CASSRPGQRNTEAFF
once	TRBJ1-6	-	TRBV29-1	TGCAGCGTTGCGACTGATGTCAAAGGCAGTTCACCCCTCCACTTT	CSVATDVKGSSPLHF
-	TRBJ2-2	-	TRBV18	TGTGCCAGCTCACCGGAGGAAGGGTTTTTTTTT	CASSPEEGFFF
-	TRBJ2-7	TRBD2	TRBV11-2	TGTGCCAGCAGCTCCGTTCGGAGACTAGCGGGAGAAAACTACGAGCAGTACTTC	CASSSVRRLAGENYEQYF
-	TRBJ1-5	-	TRBV6-5	TGTGCCAGCAGTTTAACTGGGCGGCCGCCCCAGCATTTT	CASSLTGRPPQHF
-	TRBJ1-2	-	TRBV10-3	TGTGCCATCAGTGACCGGGGGCCCTATGGCTACACCTTC	CAISDRGPYGYTF
-	TRBJ1-2	-	TRBV3-1/TRBV3-2	TGTGCCAGCAGCCAAGTTGCGGGATATGGCTACACCTTC	CASSQVAGYGYTF
-	TRBJ1-2	-	TRBV6-2/TRBV6-3	TGTGCCAGCAGTTCGACAGACTCTGGCTACACCTTC	CASSSTDSGYTF
-	TRBJ2-7	TRBD1	TRBV9	TGTGCCAGCAGCGTAGGGGACAGATTTACCCAGCAGTACTTC	CASSVGDRFTQQYF
-	TRBJ2-3	-	TRBV5-1	TGCGCCAGCAGCTTGGAAGGGGATACGCAGTATTTT	CASSLEGDTQYF
-	TRBJ2-3	-	TRBV6-5	TGTGCCAGCAGTTACGAGGGGGTTGGCACAGATACGCAGTATTTT	CASSYEGVGTDTQYF